This TCR beta chain derives from a study of blood T cell repertoires in COVID-19. For the study at large: Collection of acute and convalescent COVID-19 samples took place in the United States, Italy and Spain. Sample material is recorded as cDNA or gDNA derived from T cells, B-cell-depleted T cells, or PBMCs.

Profiling relied on immunoSEQ multiplex PCR, and the TCRdb table lists in-frame clones only, not all of them. The table has over 110,000 clones, about 91% seen once. CDR3 length: 14 amino acids. Germline-derived CDR1 and CDR2 are MNHEY and SVGAGI. Trimming removed 4 bases from V and 2 bases from J, with 12 bases in between. The clonotype originates from a human donor in a cohort sampled during active COVID-19. The specimen sequenced was peripheral blood. The J gene is TRBJ2-7, the V gene TRBV6-5; tentative D call: TRBD1 (5 bases). The CDR3 sequence: CASSSRGHTYEQYF. For the CDR3, the DNA is TGTGCCAGCAGTTCAAGGGGTCACACCTACGAGCAGTACTTC.